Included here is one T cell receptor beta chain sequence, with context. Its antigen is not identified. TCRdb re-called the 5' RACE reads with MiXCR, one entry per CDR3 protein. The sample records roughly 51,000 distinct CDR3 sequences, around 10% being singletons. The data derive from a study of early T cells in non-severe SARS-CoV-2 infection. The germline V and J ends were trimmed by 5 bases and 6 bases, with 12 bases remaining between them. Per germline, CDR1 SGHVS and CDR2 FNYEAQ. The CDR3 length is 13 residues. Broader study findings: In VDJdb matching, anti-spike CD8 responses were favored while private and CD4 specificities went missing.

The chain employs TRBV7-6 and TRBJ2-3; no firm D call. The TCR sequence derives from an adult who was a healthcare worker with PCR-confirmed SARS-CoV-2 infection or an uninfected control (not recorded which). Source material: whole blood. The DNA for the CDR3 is TGTGCCAGCAGCCCTATTTTAGTGGATACGCAGTATTTT. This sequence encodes CASSPILVDTQYF.